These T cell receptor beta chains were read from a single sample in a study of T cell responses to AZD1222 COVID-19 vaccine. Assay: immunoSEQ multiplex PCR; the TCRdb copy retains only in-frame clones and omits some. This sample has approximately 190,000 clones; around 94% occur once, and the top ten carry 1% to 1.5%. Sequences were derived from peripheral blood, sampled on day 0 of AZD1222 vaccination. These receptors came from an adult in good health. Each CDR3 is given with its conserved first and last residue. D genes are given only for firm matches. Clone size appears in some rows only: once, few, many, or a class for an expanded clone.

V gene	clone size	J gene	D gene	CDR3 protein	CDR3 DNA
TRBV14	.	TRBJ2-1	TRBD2	CASSQLGGLAGNEQFF	TGTGCCAGCAGCCAATTAGGGGGACTAGCGGGAAATGAGCAGTTCTTC
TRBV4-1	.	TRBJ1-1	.	CASSQRGGGTEAFF	TGCGCCAGCAGCCAGAGGGGAGGCGGCACTGAAGCTTTCTTT
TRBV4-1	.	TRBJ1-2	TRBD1	CASSQGQGRTGYTF	TGCGCCAGCAGCCAAGGACAGGGGAGGACAGGCTACACCTTC
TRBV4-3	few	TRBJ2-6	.	CASSQDRRAAGANVLTF	TGCGCCAGCAGCCAAGATCGGAGGGCGGCTGGGGCCAACGTCCTGACTTTC
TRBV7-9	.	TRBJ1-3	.	CASSLETGNTIYF	TGTGCCAGCAGCTTAGAAACCGGAAACACCATATATTTT
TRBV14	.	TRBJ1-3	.	CASSHMFIGTGNTIYF	TGTGCCAGCAGCCATATGTTTATCGGGACTGGAAACACCATATATTTT
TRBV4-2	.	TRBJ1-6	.	CASSQDRRSGGSPLHF	TGTGCCAGCAGCCAAGACCGGCGAAGCGGGGGTTCACCCCTCCACTTT
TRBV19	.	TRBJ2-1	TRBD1	CASSYHPGQGSYNEQFF	TGTGCCAGTAGCTACCATCCGGGACAGGGGTCCTACAATGAGCAGTTCTTC
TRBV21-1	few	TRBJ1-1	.	CASSKSRDRNTEAFF	TGTGCCAGCAGCAAAAGCCGGGACAGGAACACTGAAGCTTTCTTT
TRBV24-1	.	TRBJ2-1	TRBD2	CATGSGEYNEQFF	TGTGCCACCGGTAGCGGGGAGTACAATGAGCAGTTCTTC
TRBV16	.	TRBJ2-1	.	CASSRLTVSYNEQFF	TGTGCCAGCAGCCGATTGACAGTGTCCTACAATGAGCAGTTCTTC
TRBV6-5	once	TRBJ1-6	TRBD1	CASSYSMGQGDSPLHF	TGTGCCAGCAGTTACTCGATGGGACAGGGGGATTCACCCCTCCACTTT
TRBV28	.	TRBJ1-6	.	CASSLGLGGPLHF	TGTGCCAGCAGTTTAGGATTGGGTGGACCCCTCCACTTT
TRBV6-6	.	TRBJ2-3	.	CASRLSTDTQYF	TGTGCCAGCAGACTGAGCACAGATACGCAGTATTTT
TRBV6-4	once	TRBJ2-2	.	CASSMTLNTGELFF	TGTGCCAGCAGTATGACACTGAACACCGGGGAGCTGTTTTTT
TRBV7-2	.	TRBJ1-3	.	CASSLVPAGTRGNTIYF	TGTGCCAGCAGCTTAGTCCCGGCCGGGACACGGGGAAACACCATATATTTT
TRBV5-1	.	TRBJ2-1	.	CASSLTDPWNEQFF	TGCGCCAGCAGCCTGACCGACCCCTGGAATGAGCAGTTCTTC